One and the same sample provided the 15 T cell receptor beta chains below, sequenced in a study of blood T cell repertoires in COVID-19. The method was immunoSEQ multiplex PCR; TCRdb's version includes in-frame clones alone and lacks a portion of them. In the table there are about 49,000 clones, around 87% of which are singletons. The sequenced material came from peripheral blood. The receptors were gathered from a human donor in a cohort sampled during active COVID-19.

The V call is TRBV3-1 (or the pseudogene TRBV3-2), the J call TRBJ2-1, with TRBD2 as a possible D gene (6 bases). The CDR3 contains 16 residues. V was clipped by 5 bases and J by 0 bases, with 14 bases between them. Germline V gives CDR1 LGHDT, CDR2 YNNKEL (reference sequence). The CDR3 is CASSSLLASSYNEQFF. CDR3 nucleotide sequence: TGTGCCAGCAGCTCTCTACTAGCCAGCTCCTACAATGAGCAGTTCTTC.

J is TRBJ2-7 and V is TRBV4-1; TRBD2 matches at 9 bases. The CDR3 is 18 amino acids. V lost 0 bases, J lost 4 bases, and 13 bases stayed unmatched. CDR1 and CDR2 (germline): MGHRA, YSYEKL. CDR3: CASSQDTSSGTGRYEQYF. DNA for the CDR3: TGCGCCAGCAGCCAAGATACTTCTAGCGGGACCGGGAGGTACGAGCAGTACTTC.

The DNA for the CDR3 is TGCGCCAGCAGCTCCCGGACAGGAGCCTACGAGCAGTACTTC. This translates into CASSSRTGAYEQYF. V gene TRBV5-1 combines with J gene TRBJ2-7, with 7 nucleotides matching TRBD1. Germline V gene sequence: CDR1 SGHRS, CDR2 YFSETQ. With 3 bases clipped from V and 2 bases from J, the junction kept 5 bases outside the gene matches. This CDR3 is 14 amino acids long.

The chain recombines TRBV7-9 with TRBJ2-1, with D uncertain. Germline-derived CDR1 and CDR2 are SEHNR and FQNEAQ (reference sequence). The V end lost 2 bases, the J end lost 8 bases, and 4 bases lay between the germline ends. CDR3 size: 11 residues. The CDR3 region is CASSLSDEQFF. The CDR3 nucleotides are TGTGCCAGCAGCTTATCTGATGAGCAGTTCTTC.

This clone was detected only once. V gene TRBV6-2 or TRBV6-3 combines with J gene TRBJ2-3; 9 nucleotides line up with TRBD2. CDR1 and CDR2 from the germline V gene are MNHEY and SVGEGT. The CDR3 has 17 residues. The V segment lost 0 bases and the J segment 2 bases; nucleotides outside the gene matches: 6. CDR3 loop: CASSYSGSGRPTDTQYF. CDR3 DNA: TGTGCCAGCAGTTACTCGGGCAGCGGGAGGCCCACAGATACGCAGTATTTT.

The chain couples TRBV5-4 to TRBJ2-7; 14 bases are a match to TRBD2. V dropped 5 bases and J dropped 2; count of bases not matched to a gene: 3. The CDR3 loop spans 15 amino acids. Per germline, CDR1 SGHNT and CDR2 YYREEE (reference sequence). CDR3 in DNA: TGTGCCAGCAGAGGGACTAGCGGGAGTACCTACGAGCAGTACTTC. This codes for CASRGTSGSTYEQYF.

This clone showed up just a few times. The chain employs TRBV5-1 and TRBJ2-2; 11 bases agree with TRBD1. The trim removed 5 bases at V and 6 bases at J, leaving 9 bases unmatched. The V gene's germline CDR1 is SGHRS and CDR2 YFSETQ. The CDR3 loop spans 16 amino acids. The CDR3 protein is CASRAGQGEGAGELFF. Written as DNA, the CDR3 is TGCGCCAGCAGGGCGGGACAGGGGGAAGGTGCCGGGGAGCTGTTTTTT.

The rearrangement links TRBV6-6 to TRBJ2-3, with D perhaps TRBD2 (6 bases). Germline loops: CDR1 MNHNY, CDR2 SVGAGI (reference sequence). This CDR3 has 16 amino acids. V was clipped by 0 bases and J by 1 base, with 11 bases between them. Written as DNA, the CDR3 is TGTGCCAGCAGTTACTCGGTCGGGAGAGGCACAGATACGCAGTATTTT. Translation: CASSYSVGRGTDTQYF.

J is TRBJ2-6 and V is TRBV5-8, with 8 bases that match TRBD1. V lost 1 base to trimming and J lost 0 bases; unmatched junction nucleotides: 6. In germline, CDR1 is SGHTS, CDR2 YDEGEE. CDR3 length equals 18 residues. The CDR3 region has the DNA TGTGCCAGCAGCTTGTATGGGACAGGCCTCTCTGGGGCCAACGTCCTGACTTTC. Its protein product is CASSLYGTGLSGANVLTF.

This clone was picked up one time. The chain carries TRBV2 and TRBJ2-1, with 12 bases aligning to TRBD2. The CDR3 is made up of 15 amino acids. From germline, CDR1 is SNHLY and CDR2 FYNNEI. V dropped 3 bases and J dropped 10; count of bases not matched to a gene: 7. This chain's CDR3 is CASSDGLAGGPEQFF. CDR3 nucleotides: TGTGCCAGCAGTGACGGGCTAGCGGGAGGGCCCGAGCAGTTCTTC.

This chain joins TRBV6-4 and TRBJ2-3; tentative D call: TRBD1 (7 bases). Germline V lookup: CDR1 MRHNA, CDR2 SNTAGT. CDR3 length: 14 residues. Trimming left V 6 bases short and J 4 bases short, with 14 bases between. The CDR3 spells CASSLTGTADTQYF. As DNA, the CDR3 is TGTGCCAGCAGCCTGACAGGGACTGCAGATACGCAGTATTTT.

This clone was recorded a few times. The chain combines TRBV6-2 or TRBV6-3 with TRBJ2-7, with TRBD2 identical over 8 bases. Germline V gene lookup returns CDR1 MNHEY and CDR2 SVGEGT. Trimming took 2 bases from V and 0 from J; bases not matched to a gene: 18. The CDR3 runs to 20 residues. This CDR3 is CASSYGWRGASGSNSYEQYF. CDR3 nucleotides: TGTGCCAGCAGTTACGGTTGGCGAGGGGCTAGCGGGTCAAACTCCTACGAGCAGTACTTC.

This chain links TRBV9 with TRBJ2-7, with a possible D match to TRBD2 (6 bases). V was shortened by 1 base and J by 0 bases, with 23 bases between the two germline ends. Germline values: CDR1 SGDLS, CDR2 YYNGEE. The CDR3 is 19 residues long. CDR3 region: CASSVTGRMVARSSYEQYF. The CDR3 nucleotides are TGTGCCAGCAGCGTAACCGGGAGAATGGTAGCGCGAAGCTCCTACGAGCAGTACTTC.

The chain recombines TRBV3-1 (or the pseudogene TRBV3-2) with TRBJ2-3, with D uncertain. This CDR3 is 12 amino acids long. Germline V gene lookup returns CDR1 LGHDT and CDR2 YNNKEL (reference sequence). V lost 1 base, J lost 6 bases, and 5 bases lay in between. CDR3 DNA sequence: TGTGCCAGCAGCCAAGTCAGGGATACGCAGTATTTT. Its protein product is CASSQVRDTQYF.

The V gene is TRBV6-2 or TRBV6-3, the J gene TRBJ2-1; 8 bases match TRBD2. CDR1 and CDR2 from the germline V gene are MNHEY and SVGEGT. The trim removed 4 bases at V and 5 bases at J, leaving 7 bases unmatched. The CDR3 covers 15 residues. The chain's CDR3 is CASSSGGAGDNEQFF. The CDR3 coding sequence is TGTGCCAGCAGTTCCGGAGGAGCGGGAGACAATGAGCAGTTCTTC.